This T cell receptor beta chain was recovered during a study of cytomegalovirus exposure and HLA in healthy donors. Study results and caveats: Among the CMV-associated chains, a few were confirmed in vitro as specific for CMV antigens.

About this clone itself: The antigen is not known.

Germline CDR1 is MNHNS and CDR2 is SASEGT. The J segment lost 8 bases and the V segment lost 2 bases, leaving 5 bases of the junction unmatched. The CDR3 extends over 15 amino acids. Clones were sequenced by immunoSEQ multiplex PCR, and TCRdb holds only the in-frame ones, with some missing. Of roughly 330,000 clones in the sample, around 90% were seen once. This chain links TRBV6-1 with TRBJ1-4; 10 bases align to TRBD1. This receptor was identified in a woman aged 25 to 39 in good health and CMV-seropositive. The sample comprised PBMCs. In nucleotides, the CDR3 is TGTGCCAGCAGTGAAAGGGACAGGGGTAGGGAAAAACTGTTTTTT. Encoded protein: CASSERDRGREKLFF.